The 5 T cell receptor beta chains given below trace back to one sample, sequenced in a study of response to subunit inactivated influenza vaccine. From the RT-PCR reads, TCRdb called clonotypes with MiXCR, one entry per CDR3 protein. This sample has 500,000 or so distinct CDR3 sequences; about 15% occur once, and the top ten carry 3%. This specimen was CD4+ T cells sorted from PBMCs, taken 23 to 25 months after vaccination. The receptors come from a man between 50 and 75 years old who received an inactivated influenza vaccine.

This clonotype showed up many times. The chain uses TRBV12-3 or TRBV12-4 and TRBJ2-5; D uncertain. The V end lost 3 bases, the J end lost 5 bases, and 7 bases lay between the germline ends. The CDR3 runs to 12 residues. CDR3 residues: CASSLGWETQYF. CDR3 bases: TGTGCCAGCAGTTTGGGATGGGAGACCCAGTACTTC.

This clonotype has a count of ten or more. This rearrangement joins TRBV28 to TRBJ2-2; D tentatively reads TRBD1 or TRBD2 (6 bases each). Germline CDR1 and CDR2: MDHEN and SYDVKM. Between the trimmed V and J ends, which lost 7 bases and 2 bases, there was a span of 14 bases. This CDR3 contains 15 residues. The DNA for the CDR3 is TGTGCCAGCACCGGGGGCAGGGGCAACACCGGGGAGCTGTTTTTT. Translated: CASTGGRGNTGELFF.

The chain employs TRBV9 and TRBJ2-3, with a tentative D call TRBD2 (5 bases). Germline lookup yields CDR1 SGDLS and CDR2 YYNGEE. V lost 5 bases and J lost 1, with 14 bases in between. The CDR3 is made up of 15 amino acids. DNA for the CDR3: TGTGCCAGCAGGTCTCGGGGTTCGGGCACAGATACGCAGTATTTT. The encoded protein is CASRSRGSGTDTQYF.

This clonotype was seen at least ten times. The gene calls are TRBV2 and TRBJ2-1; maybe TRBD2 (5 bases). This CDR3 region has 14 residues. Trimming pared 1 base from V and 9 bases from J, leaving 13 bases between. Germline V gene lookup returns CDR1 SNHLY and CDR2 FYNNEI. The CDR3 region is CASSEERQVGEQFF. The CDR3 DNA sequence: TGTGCCAGCAGTGAAGAGCGGCAGGTCGGTGAGCAGTTCTTC.

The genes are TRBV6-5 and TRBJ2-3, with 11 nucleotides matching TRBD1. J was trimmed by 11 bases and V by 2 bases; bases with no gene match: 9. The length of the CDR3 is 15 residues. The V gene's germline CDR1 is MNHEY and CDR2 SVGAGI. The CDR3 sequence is CASSYTGTGGGMQYF. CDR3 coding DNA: TGTGCCAGCAGTTACACCGGGACAGGGGGGGGTATGCAGTATTTT.